Below are 27 T cell receptor beta chains sequenced from a single sample in a study of cytomegalovirus exposure and HLA in healthy donors. The PCR employed 60 Vbeta primers together with 13 Jbeta primers. Libraries were prepared by immunoSEQ multiplex PCR; TCRdb keeps only in-frame clonotypes and omits some of them. The sample lists about 200,000 clones; around 85% were seen once. Sequenced sample: PBMCs. Receptor source: a man aged 50 to 60 in good health and CMV-seronegative.

CDR3 sequence (DNA): TGTGCCAGCAGTTCACCCGGGACAGGGCTGCGGGGCACTGAAGCTTTCTTT. This encodes CASSSPGTGLRGTEAFF. The rearrangement links TRBV28 to TRBJ1-1; 9 bases line up with TRBD1. The length of the CDR3 is 17 residues. J gave up 4 bases and V 4 bases, and 13 bases lay outside the gene matches. Germline-derived CDR1 and CDR2 are MDHEN and SYDVKM.

This rearrangement joins TRBV6-6 to TRBJ2-3, with 7 bases aligning to TRBD2. From germline, CDR1 is MNHNY and CDR2 SVGAGI (reference sequence). This CDR3 spans 15 amino acids. The V gene end was trimmed by 2 bases and the J gene end by 1 base; junction bases not matched to a gene: 3. The CDR3 loop is CASSYRRGGTDTQYF. CDR3 sequence (DNA): TGTGCCAGCAGTTACCGCCGGGGGGGCACAGATACGCAGTATTTT.

The V and J genes are TRBV7-9 and TRBJ1-2; 8 bases agree with TRBD1. CDR3 length equals 14 residues. Germline trimming cut 1 base from V and 4 bases from J; bases unmatched to any gene: 2. Germline CDR1 is SEHNR and CDR2 is FQNEAQ (reference sequence). The CDR3 is CASSLGQGTYGYTF. For the CDR3, the DNA is TGTGCCAGCAGCTTAGGACAGGGGACCTATGGCTACACCTTC.

V gene TRBV10-3 combines with J gene TRBJ1-4; D remains ambiguous. The germline CDR1 and CDR2 sequences are ENHRY and SYGVKD. This CDR3 is 15 amino acids long. Trimming removed 0 bases at V and 7 bases at J, with 12 bases between. The CDR3 nucleotides are TGTGCCATCAGTGAGTCGAACAGTGGCCCTGAAAAACTGTTTTTT. Translating it yields CAISESNSGPEKLFF.

This clone was picked up a small number of times. The chain is built from TRBV2 and TRBJ2-5; 8 bases match TRBD2. The ends lost 3 bases at V and 4 bases at J; junction bases unmatched: 10. Per germline, CDR1 SNHLY and CDR2 FYNNEI. The CDR3 runs to 16 residues. The CDR3 reads CASSDGSGGFGETQYF. The DNA of the CDR3 is TGTGCCAGCAGTGATGGGTCGGGAGGGTTCGGAGAGACCCAGTACTTC.

The gene calls are TRBV27 and TRBJ2-3; 8 nucleotides line up with TRBD2. V was pared by 5 bases and J by 2 bases, with 12 bases of the junction left unmatched. This CDR3 is built from 17 residues. Germline assignment: CDR1 MNHEY and CDR2 SMNVEV (reference sequence). Written as DNA, the CDR3 is TGTGCCAGCAGTGACCTGGGTCGGGGGGGCCCCACAGATACGCAGTATTTT. Translated, it gives CASSDLGRGGPTDTQYF.

This chain connects TRBV19 to TRBJ2-5; 9 bases map to TRBD2. Per the germline V gene, CDR1 is LNHDA and CDR2 is SQIVND (reference sequence). This CDR3 is 13 amino acids long. V trimming: 7 bases; J trimming: 6 bases; junction bases outside the gene matches: 6. CDR3 residues: CASTPTSGKTQYF. DNA for the CDR3: TGTGCCAGTACCCCGACTAGCGGAAAGACCCAGTACTTC.

The V gene is TRBV15, the J gene TRBJ1-2, with D possibly matching TRBD1 (6 bases). The CDR3 length is 13 residues. Germline V lookup: CDR1 LNHNV, CDR2 YYDKDF (reference sequence). V gave up 5 bases and J gave up 4 bases, with 11 bases separating them. This CDR3 is CATSQGQSYGYTF. The CDR3 DNA sequence: TGTGCCACCAGCCAAGGACAGTCCTATGGCTACACCTTC.

This rearrangement joins TRBV20-1 to TRBJ1-2; no clear D gene. The CDR3 has 10 residues. Germline V lookup: CDR1 DFQATT, CDR2 SNEGSKA (reference sequence). V was trimmed by 5 bases and J by 4 bases, leaving 5 bases between them. CDR3 nucleotide sequence: TGCAGTGCTCCATCCTATGGCTACACCTTC. Translation gives CSAPSYGYTF.

This clone occurred a few times. The chain is built from TRBV30 and TRBJ1-4; no reliable D call. Germline CDR1 reads GTSNPN; CDR2 reads SVGIG (reference sequence). The V end was cut by 1 base, the J end by 0 bases, with 24 bases between. CDR3 length: 20 amino acids. CDR3 nucleotide sequence: TGTGCCTGGAGTGCTACGAACCCCGGAGGTTTCCTTGCAACTAATGAAAAACTGTTTTTT. Its protein product is CAWSATNPGGFLATNEKLFF.

J is TRBJ2-5 and V is TRBV27; 11 nucleotides agree with TRBD1. The J call is doubtful: the DNA matches TRBJ2-7 better. CDR1 and CDR2 (germline): MNHEY, SMNVEV (reference sequence). The CDR3 has 16 amino acids. CDR3 bases: TGTGCCAGCAGTTCGCCCCCCGGGACAGGGGGGGCCGAGCAGTACTTC. Translating it yields CASSSPPGTGGAEQYF.

The CDR3 here is CASAHTGQGRSGYTF. CDR3 sequence (DNA): TGTGCCAGTGCTCATACGGGACAAGGTCGCTCTGGCTACACCTTC. The J gene is TRBJ1-2, the V gene TRBV19, with a tentative D call TRBD1 (6 bases). CDR3 length equals 15 residues. The V end lost 8 bases, the J end lost 7 bases, and 23 bases lay between the germline ends. The germline gives CDR1 LNHDA, CDR2 SQIVND (reference sequence).

The chain uses TRBV7-6 and TRBJ2-2, with TRBD2 identical over 11 bases. The CDR3 has 15 amino acids. V was clipped by 7 bases and J by 4 bases; unmatched bases: 5. Looked up from germline, CDR1 is SGHVS and CDR2 is FNYEAQ. CDR3 loop: CASTTSGSSTGELFF. The CDR3, as DNA: TGTGCCAGCACTACTAGCGGGAGTTCCACCGGGGAGCTGTTTTTT.

The chain recombines TRBV7-9 with TRBJ2-7; TRBD1 aligns across 9 bases. The CDR3 is 17 amino acids. CDR1 SEHNR and CDR2 FQNEAQ come from the germline V gene (reference sequence). The V gene end was trimmed by 5 bases and the J gene end by 5 bases; junction bases not matched to a gene: 16. The CDR3 DNA reads TGTGCCAGCAGCCCTCCGGGACAGGGCTGGCGTTCCCACGAGCAGTACTTC. Its translation is CASSPPGQGWRSHEQYF.

This clone was seen a few times. The chain carries TRBV4-1 and TRBJ2-3; 10 bases agree with TRBD2. The CDR3 loop spans 18 amino acids. Germline V gene data show CDR1 as MGHRA and CDR2 as YSYEKL. V trimming: 0 bases; J trimming: 0 bases; junction bases outside the gene matches: 6. Written as DNA, the CDR3 is TGCGCCAGCAGCCAAGATCGGACTAGCGGCCCTAGCACAGATACGCAGTATTTT. Translation gives CASSQDRTSGPSTDTQYF.

Note on this clone: Other DNA sequences within the sample encode an identical CDR3. The genes are TRBV7-9 and TRBJ2-7, with 10 nucleotides matching TRBD1. The CDR3 consists of 14 residues. Trimming at V came to 5 bases and at J to 5 bases, leaving 6 bases not matched to a gene. CDR1 and CDR2 (germline): SEHNR, FQNEAQ (reference sequence). CDR3 bases: TGTGCCAGCAGCCTGGGACAGGGGTATGACGAGCAGTACTTC. Translated: CASSLGQGYDEQYF.

This chain links TRBV6-1 with TRBJ2-5, with 7 bases aligning to TRBD1. Germline V CDR1 and CDR2: MNHNS, SASEGT. The J segment lost 3 bases and the V segment lost 5 bases, leaving 6 bases of the junction unmatched. CDR3 length: 14 amino acids. The chain's CDR3 is CASSRGTAKETQYF. Written as DNA, the CDR3 is TGTGCCAGCAGTAGAGGGACAGCCAAAGAGACCCAGTACTTC.

This chain links TRBV7-9 with TRBJ2-1, with D possibly TRBD2 on 5 matching bases. The CDR3 has 12 residues. The germline V gene has CDR1 SEHNR and CDR2 FQNEAQ (reference sequence). V was pared by 5 bases and J by 13 bases, with 15 bases between. In DNA, the CDR3 is TGTGCCAGCAGCCGGGTGGGAGTATTTCAGTTCTTC. Its translation is CASSRVGVFQFF. The full variable domain, in which reference TRBV7-9 and TRBJ2-1 provide the parts outside the CDR3, is DTGVSQNPRHKITKRGQNVTFRCDPISEHNRLYWYRQTLGQGPEFLTYFQNEAQLEKSRLLSDRFSAERPKGSFSTLEIQRTEQGDSAMYLCASSRVGVFQFFGPGTRLTVL.

This clone was detected only once. The V call is TRBV28, the J call TRBJ1-5, with unresolved D. Germline V gene lookup returns CDR1 MDHEN and CDR2 SYDVKM. CDR3 size: 17 residues. The V end lost 6 bases, the J end lost 4 bases, and 22 bases lay between the germline ends. CDR3 residues: CASSLTSSGLSNQPQHF. CDR3 bases: TGTGCCAGCAGCCTTACGTCAAGCGGATTAAGTAATCAGCCCCAGCATTTT.

The chain couples TRBV10-3 to TRBJ1-1; D is ambiguous. With 0 bases removed from V and 6 bases from J, the gap between germline ends came to 11 bases. CDR1 and CDR2 (germline): ENHRY, SYGVKD. CDR3 length: 14 residues. The CDR3 is CAISESSGPAEAFF. CDR3 bases: TGTGCCATCAGTGAGTCATCGGGTCCCGCTGAAGCTTTCTTT.

This chain joins TRBV27 and TRBJ2-7, with 7 bases that match TRBD2. This CDR3 region has 15 residues. In germline, CDR1 is MNHEY, CDR2 SMNVEV (reference sequence). The V gene end was trimmed by 2 bases and the J gene end by 0 bases; junction bases not matched to a gene: 4. CDR3 sequence: CASSLTGLGSYEQYF. In nucleotides, the CDR3 is TGTGCCAGCAGTTTAACAGGACTAGGCTCCTACGAGCAGTACTTC.

Here the CDR3 DNA reads TGTGCCAGCAAACGGGAACCTGGGGAGCAGTACTTC. The encoded protein is CASKREPGEQYF. The rearrangement uses TRBV27 and TRBJ2-7, with D perhaps matching TRBD2 (5 bases). The CDR3 runs to 12 residues. Per the germline V gene, CDR1 is MNHEY and CDR2 is SMNVEV (reference sequence). V shed 7 bases and J shed 7 bases, with 14 bases lying between them.

CDR3 sequence (DNA): TGCGCCAGCAGCCAAACGAGTGAGGAGACCCAGTACTTC. Protein product: CASSQTSEETQYF. The J gene is TRBJ2-5, the V gene TRBV4-1, with D uncertain. The CDR3 contains 13 residues. Deletions cut 2 bases from V and 5 bases from J, with 9 bases between. Looked up from germline, CDR1 is MGHRA and CDR2 is YSYEKL.

Of note for this clone: The junction does not match germline at one end; this may be a read error. The rearrangement links TRBV9 to TRBJ2-1; a possible D gene is TRBD2 (5 bases). This CDR3 contains 17 residues. Per germline, CDR1 SGDLS and CDR2 YYNGEE. CDR3 sequence: CASSPAGAGEFENEQLF. For the CDR3, the DNA is TGTGCCAGCAGCCCCGCGGGCGCCGGGGAGTTTGAAAATGAGCAGCTCTTC.

The chain carries TRBV11-2 and TRBJ2-5; TRBD1 matches 9 bases. V lost 5 bases, J lost 4 bases, and 2 bases stayed unmatched. The length of the CDR3 is 13 residues. Germline CDR1 SGHAT, CDR2 FQNNGV. The CDR3 region is CASSRDRVETQYF. The CDR3, as DNA: TGTGCCAGCAGCCGGGACAGGGTAGAGACCCAGTACTTC. Full variable domain (rest looked up from reference TRBV11-2 and TRBJ2-5): EAGVAQSPRYKIIEKRQSVAFWCNPISGHATLYWYQQILGQGPKLLIQFQNNGVVDDSQLPKDRFSAERLKGVDSTLKIQPAKLEDSAVYLCASSRDRVETQYFGPGTRLLVL.

This chain connects TRBV6-1 to TRBJ2-7; D call uncertain. Looked up from germline, CDR1 is MNHNS and CDR2 is SASEGT. Trimming took off 6 bases at V and 3 bases at J, with 12 bases between the two ends. CDR3 length equals 13 residues. In DNA form, the CDR3 reads TGTGCCAGCAGGAGCGCTACCTTCTACGAGCAGTACTTC. Its protein is CASRSATFYEQYF.

This rearrangement joins TRBV2 to TRBJ1-4, with 8 bases lining up with TRBD1. The V gene's germline CDR1 is SNHLY and CDR2 FYNNEI. V trimming: 8 bases; J trimming: 7 bases; junction bases outside the gene matches: 9. The CDR3 length is 14 residues. In DNA, the CDR3 is TGTGCCAGCTCAACCGACAGGGGAGTTGAAAAACTGTTTTTT. Its protein is CASSTDRGVEKLFF.